Below, 8 T cell receptor beta chains from the same sample are listed, as sequenced in a study of blood T cell repertoires in COVID-19 (TCRdb year 2020). The library was generated by the immunoSEQ multiplex PCR assay. TCRdb stores this immuneACCESS table with in-frame sequences only. Part of the clones is absent; in the studies checked, under half of the shortfall reflects unresolved V genes, and no reason is known for the rest. The sample table shows 110,000 to 150,000 clones, and about 88% are seen once. The ten most abundant clones make up roughly 5.4% of the sample. The sample was peripheral blood. These receptors were taken from a human donor in a cohort sampled during active COVID-19.

V usage is TRBV28 and J usage is TRBJ1-1; D is ambiguous. Trimming removed 6 bases from V and 6 bases from J, with 23 bases in between. Germline CDR1 reads MDHEN; CDR2 reads SYDVKM. The CDR3 is made up of 16 amino acids. The CDR3 loop reads CASSPTLGVAEPEAFF. DNA for the CDR3: TGTGCCAGCAGCCCTACCCTCGGAGTCGCAGAACCTGAAGCTTTCTTT.

The chain employs TRBV15 and TRBJ1-1; D is perhaps TRBD1 (6 bases). This CDR3 is built from 15 residues. The V gene lost 5 bases and the J gene lost 0 bases, with 13 bases spanning the gap. CDR1 LNHNV and CDR2 YYDKDF come from the germline V gene (reference sequence). DNA of the CDR3: TGTGCCACCAGCTGGGCGGGGGCGCTGAACACTGAAGCTTTCTTT. Its protein is CATSWAGALNTEAFF.

The genes are TRBV7-9 and TRBJ2-3; tentatively, D is TRBD1 (6 bases). The CDR3 runs to 14 residues. The germline gives CDR1 SEHNR, CDR2 FQNEAQ (reference sequence). Between the trimmed V and J ends, which lost 2 bases and 6 bases, there was a span of 12 bases. The CDR3 spells CASSLSGALDTQYF. CDR3 DNA: TGTGCCAGCAGCTTATCAGGGGCTCTCGATACGCAGTATTTT.

The chain uses TRBV18 and TRBJ2-7; tentatively, D is TRBD1 (5 bases). Between the trimmed V and J ends, which lost 5 bases and 2 bases, there was a span of 13 bases. CDR1 KGHSH and CDR2 LQKENI come from the germline V gene. The length of the CDR3 is 14 residues. The CDR3 sequence is CASSTTTGTYEQYF. DNA of the CDR3: TGTGCCAGCTCAACCACCACAGGAACCTACGAGCAGTACTTC.

The chain recombines TRBV7-8 with TRBJ2-1, with 13 bases fitting TRBD2. Germline V CDR1 and CDR2: SGHVS, FQNEAQ. The length of the CDR3 is 18 residues. Trimming took 5 bases from V and 8 from J; bases not matched to a gene: 15. CDR3 region: CASSPPVRGTSGKDEQFF. The CDR3 DNA reads as TGTGCCAGCAGCCCCCCGGTGAGGGGGACTAGCGGGAAGGATGAGCAGTTCTTC.

This clone was seen more than once but under ten times. The gene calls are TRBV3-1 (or the pseudogene TRBV3-2) and TRBJ1-5; no reliable D call. Germline V gene sequence: CDR1 LGHDT, CDR2 YNNKEL (reference sequence). V was clipped by 2 bases and J by 0 bases, with 8 bases between them. The CDR3 has 15 residues. The CDR3 nucleotides read TGTGCCAGCAGCCAACGACTGACTAGCAATCAGCCCCAGCATTTT. As protein: CASSQRLTSNQPQHF.

The rearrangement links TRBV6-1 to TRBJ1-4, with a weak D call TRBD1 (5 bases). CDR1 is MNHNS, CDR2 SASEGT, per germline. V was clipped by 3 bases and J by 4 bases, with 9 bases between them. The CDR3 is 14 residues long. The CDR3 is CASSERGGNEKLFF. CDR3 DNA: TGTGCCAGCAGTGAGCGGGGGGGTAATGAAAAACTGTTTTTT.

J is TRBJ2-1 and V is TRBV3-1 (or the pseudogene TRBV3-2); 11 bases line up with TRBD2. CDR3 length equals 14 residues. Trimming cost V 1 base and J 10 bases; bases outside gene matches: 3. In germline, CDR1 is LGHDT, CDR2 YNNKEL (reference sequence). The CDR3 spells CASSQVAGGREQFF. Written as DNA, the CDR3 is TGTGCCAGCAGCCAAGTAGCGGGGGGGCGCGAGCAGTTCTTC.